This TCR beta chain was recovered during a study of beta chain features in type 1 diabetes. Study outcomes and limitations: Among patients with Type 1 diabetes, TCRB CDR3s were moderately but significantly shorter in every one of the four CD4+ subsets.

CD4+ cells of the naive, central memory, regulatory and stem cell-like memory types were sorted via CD45RO/CCR7/CD25/CD127/CD95/CD27. After removal of 2 bases from V and 7 bases from J, the junction contained 7 bases not matched to a gene. The CDR3 consists of 16 residues. Germline-derived CDR1 and CDR2 are MGHRA and YSYEKL. This clone showed up just a few times. As yet, its antigen is unknown. As every portion of the isolated RNA was reverse transcribed, the sequencing read expressed TCRB transcripts. Profiling relied on immunoSEQ multiplex PCR, and the TCRdb table lists in-frame clones only, not all of them. The sample records under 350,000 clones, roughly 25% being singletons.

Sequenced: naive CD4+ T cells from blood. This clonotype was sampled from a woman between 25 and 40 years old with type 1 diabetes. The chain has TRBV4-1 and TRBJ2-1, with 11 bases matching TRBD2. Here the CDR3 DNA reads TGCGCCAGCAGCCAAACTAGCGGGAGAAGTCGAAATGAGCAGTTCTTC. This gives the protein CASSQTSGRSRNEQFF.